Listed below are T cell receptor beta chains from one sample, sequenced in a study of glioma-infiltrating T cells. TCRdb fed the multiplex PCR reads into MiXCR, producing one record per CDR3 protein. Among 400,000 or so distinct CDR3 sequences, about 40% were seen once, and the ten largest hold about 11%. Sequenced sample: glioma tissue, nonneoplastic brain tissue, or PBMCs (not recorded which). The receptor source for this set is a human donor with low-grade glioma or glioblastoma, undergoing nonglioma brain surgery, or in good health (not recorded which). The CDR3 runs from the conserved cysteine through the conserved F or W. The D gene is left open where the match is weak. Size tells how often a clone was seen (once, few, many) or the class of an expanded clone, and some rows leave it out.

TGTGCCAGCAGTTACTCGATTAGGGGAAGAGGGTCCTACGAGCAGTACTTC,CASSYSIRGRGSYEQYF,few,-,TRBJ2-7,TRBV6-2/TRBV6-3
TGTGCCAGCAGCCCCGGGACTAGCGCCTCCTACGAGCAGTACTTC,CASSPGTSASYEQYF,many,TRBD2,TRBJ2-7,TRBV27
TGTGCCAGCAGTGAGGGACAGGGACTGAATCAGCCCCAGCATTTT,CASSEGQGLNQPQHF,-,TRBD1,TRBJ1-5,TRBV2
TGCGGTGCTAGGGAGCAACCCCACAATGAGCAGTTCTTC,CGAREQPHNEQFF,-,-,TRBJ2-1,TRBV20-1
TGCAGTGCTAGGGAGAGGGGGCGGAGGGGGCATGGCTACGAGCAGTACTTC,CSARERGRRGHGYEQYF,-,-,TRBJ2-7,TRBV20-1
TGTGCCAGCAGCCAAGTGACAGGGGGTTATATTCCCCAGTACTTC,CASSQVTGGYIPQYF,few,TRBD1,TRBJ2-5,TRBV4-2
TGCAGTGCTAGACAGACTACCAGCTCCTACGAGCAGTACTTC,CSARQTTSSYEQYF,-,-,TRBJ2-7,TRBV20-1
TGTGCCAGCAGGTTATATCAACTAGCGGGAGGGCACTATGGGGCCAACGTCCTGACTTTC,CASRLYQLAGGHYGANVLTF,-,TRBD2,TRBJ2-6,TRBV12-3/TRBV12-4
TGCGCCAGCAGCCAAGAATGGGTTGCTCAGCCCCAGCATTTT,CASSQEWVAQPQHF,few,-,TRBJ1-5,TRBV4-1
TGTGCCAGCGGACCGAGACAGGCCCACGAGCAGTACTTC,CASGPRQAHEQYF,-,-,TRBJ2-7,TRBV28
TGTGCCAGCAGTCCCCCCAGGGAAGGGCACACTGAAGCTTTCTTT,CASSPPREGHTEAFF,many,-,TRBJ1-1,TRBV28
TGTGCCAGCAGGTCCGGCGGGCTGGGCTACGAGCAGTACTTC,CASRSGGLGYEQYF,once,-,TRBJ2-7,TRBV12-3/TRBV12-4
TGTGCCAGCAGGGACAGCTCCTATAATTCACCCCTCCACTTT,CASRDSSYNSPLHF,-,-,TRBJ1-6,TRBV12-3/TRBV12-4
TGTGCCACCCTCAAGACAGGGGAGGATACGCAGTATTTT,CATLKTGEDTQYF,few,TRBD1,TRBJ2-3,TRBV24-1
TGTGCCAGCTCACCACCTGGGAACAATGAGCAGTTCTTC,CASSPPGNNEQFF,-,-,TRBJ2-1,TRBV18
TGTGCCAGCAGCCAAGGACAGGGGGCTTCTGGGGCCAACGTCCTGACTTTC,CASSQGQGASGANVLTF,-,TRBD1,TRBJ2-6,TRBV4-2
TGTGCCAGCAGCCAAGATGGCGGGGGCACGGCTTTCTTT,CASSQDGGGTAFF,-,-,TRBJ1-1,TRBV4-2